The rows below give T cell receptor beta chains drawn from one sample of a study of cytomegalovirus exposure and HLA in healthy donors. Some clones are missing from TCRdb's copy, which holds only in-frame ones; the method was immunoSEQ multiplex PCR. The sample yields more than 90,000 clones, around 77% seen once. The material sequenced was PBMCs. The source of these receptors is a man younger than 40 in good health and CMV-seronegative. CDR3s include the opening cysteine and the closing phenylalanine or tryptophan. A D gene is named only where the DNA matches it firmly.

V gene	D gene	J gene	CDR3 DNA	CDR3 protein
TRBV21-1	NA	TRBJ1-5	TGTGCCAGCAGCAAGACAGGGGAAGGGAAAGGCAATCAGCCCCAGCATTTT	CASSKTGEGKGNQPQHF
TRBV6-1	NA	TRBJ2-3	TGTGCCAGCAGTGAAGTATTCAGCACAGATACGCAGTATTTT	CASSEVFSTDTQYF
TRBV10-3	TRBD1	TRBJ2-2	TGTGCCATCAAGGGACAGACCGGGGAGCTGTTTTTT	CAIKGQTGELFF
TRBV9	NA	TRBJ1-1	TGTGCCAGCAGCGTAGGGGTAGGCAGGGGGAACACTGAAGCTTTCTTT	CASSVGVGRGNTEAFF
TRBV6-1	NA	TRBJ1-5	TGTGCCAGCAGTGAAGCCCATTATAGCGGGGAAAATCAGCCCCAGCATTTT	CASSEAHYSGENQPQHF
TRBV4-1	TRBD2	TRBJ2-3	TGCGCCAGCAGCCAAGATCTAGGCGGGGGGGCCGGCACAGATACGCAGTATTTT	CASSQDLGGGAGTDTQYF
TRBV19	NA	TRBJ2-1	TGTGCCAGTAGTAAAGTAGGGGATAGCTCCTACAATGAGCAGTTCTTC	CASSKVGDSSYNEQFF
TRBV27	TRBD1	TRBJ1-5	TGTGCCAGGAAAACGGACAGGGGGCTGAATCAGCCCCAGCATTTT	CARKTDRGLNQPQHF
TRBV11-1	TRBD1	TRBJ1-2	TGTGCCAGCAGCTCCGACCTCCAGGGGGAGGAGGGTGGCTACACCTTC	CASSSDLQGEEGGYTF
TRBV7-2	TRBD1	TRBJ2-7	TGTGCCAGCAGCTTAGTTCCGGACAGGGGACCGTACTTC	CASSLVPDRGPYF
TRBV13	NA	TRBJ1-1	TGTGCCAGCAGCTTAGGTTTTACAGGGCCGAACACTGAAGCTTTCTTT	CASSLGFTGPNTEAFF